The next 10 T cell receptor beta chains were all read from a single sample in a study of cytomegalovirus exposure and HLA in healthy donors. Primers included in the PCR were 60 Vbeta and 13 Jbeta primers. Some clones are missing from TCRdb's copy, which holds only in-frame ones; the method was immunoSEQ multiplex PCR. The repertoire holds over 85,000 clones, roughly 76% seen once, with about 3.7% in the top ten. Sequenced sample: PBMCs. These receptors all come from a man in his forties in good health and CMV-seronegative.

The CDR3 sequence is CASSVDRMTPLHF. The CDR3 DNA is TGTGCCAGCAGTGTCGACAGGATGACACCCCTCCACTTT. This chain connects TRBV2 to TRBJ1-6; maybe TRBD1 (6 bases). The CDR3 extends over 13 amino acids. The germline V and J ends were trimmed by 4 bases and 11 bases, with 12 bases remaining between them. CDR1 is SNHLY, CDR2 FYNNEI, per germline.

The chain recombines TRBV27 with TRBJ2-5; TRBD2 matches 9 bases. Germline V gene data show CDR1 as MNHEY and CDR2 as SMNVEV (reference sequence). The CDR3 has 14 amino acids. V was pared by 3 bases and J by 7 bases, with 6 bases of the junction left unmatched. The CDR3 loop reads CASSFGTSKGTQYF. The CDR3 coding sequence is TGTGCCAGCAGTTTCGGGACTAGCAAGGGGACCCAGTACTTC.

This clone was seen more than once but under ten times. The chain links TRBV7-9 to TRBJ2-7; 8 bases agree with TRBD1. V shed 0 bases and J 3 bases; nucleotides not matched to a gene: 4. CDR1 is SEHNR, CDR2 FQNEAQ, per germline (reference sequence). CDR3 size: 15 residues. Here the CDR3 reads CASSLARTGRYEQYF. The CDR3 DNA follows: TGTGCCAGCAGCTTAGCGCGGACAGGGCGCTACGAGCAGTACTTC.

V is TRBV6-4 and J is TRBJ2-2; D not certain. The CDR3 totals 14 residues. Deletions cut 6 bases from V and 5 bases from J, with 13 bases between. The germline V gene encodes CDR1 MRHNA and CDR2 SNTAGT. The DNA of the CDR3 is TGTGCCAGCAGGCCCCGGGTTCGTACCGGGGAGCTGTTTTTT. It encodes CASRPRVRTGELFF.

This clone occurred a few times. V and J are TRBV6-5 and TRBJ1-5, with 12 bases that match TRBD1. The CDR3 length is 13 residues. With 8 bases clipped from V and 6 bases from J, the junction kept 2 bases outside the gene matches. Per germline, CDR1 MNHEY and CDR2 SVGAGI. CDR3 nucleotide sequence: TGTGCCAGCGGGACAGGGGGCTCTCAGCCCCAGCATTTT. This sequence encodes CASGTGGSQPQHF.

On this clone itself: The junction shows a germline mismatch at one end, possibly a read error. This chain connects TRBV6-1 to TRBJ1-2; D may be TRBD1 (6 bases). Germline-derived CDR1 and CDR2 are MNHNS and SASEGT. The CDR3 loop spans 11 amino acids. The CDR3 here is CASSSQQGTPF. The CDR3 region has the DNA TGTGCCAGCAGTTCTCAACAGGGAACCCCCTTC.

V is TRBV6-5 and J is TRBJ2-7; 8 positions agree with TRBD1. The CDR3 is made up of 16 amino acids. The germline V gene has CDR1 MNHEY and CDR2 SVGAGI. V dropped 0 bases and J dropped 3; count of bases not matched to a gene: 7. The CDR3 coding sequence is TGTGCCAGCAGTTACTCGACAGGGGAGTCGGACTACGAGCAGTACTTC. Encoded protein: CASSYSTGESDYEQYF.

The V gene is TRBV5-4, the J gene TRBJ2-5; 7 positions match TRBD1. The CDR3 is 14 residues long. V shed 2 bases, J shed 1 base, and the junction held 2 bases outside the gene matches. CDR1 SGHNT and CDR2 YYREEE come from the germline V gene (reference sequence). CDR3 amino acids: CASSFTGAQETQYF. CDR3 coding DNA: TGTGCCAGCAGCTTTACAGGGGCCCAAGAGACCCAGTACTTC. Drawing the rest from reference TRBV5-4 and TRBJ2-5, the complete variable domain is ETGVTQSPTHLIKTRGQQVTLRCSSQSGHNTVSWYQQALGQGPQFIFQYYREEENGRGNFPPRFSGLQFPNYSSELNVNALELDDSALYLCASSFTGAQETQYFGPGTRLLVL.

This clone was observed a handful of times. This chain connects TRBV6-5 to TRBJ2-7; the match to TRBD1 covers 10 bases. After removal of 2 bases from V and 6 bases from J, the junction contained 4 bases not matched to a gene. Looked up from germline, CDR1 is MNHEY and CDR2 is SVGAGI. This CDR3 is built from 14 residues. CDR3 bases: TGTGCCAGCAGTTACGGGACAGGGGCCTCCGAGCAGTACTTC. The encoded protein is CASSYGTGASEQYF.

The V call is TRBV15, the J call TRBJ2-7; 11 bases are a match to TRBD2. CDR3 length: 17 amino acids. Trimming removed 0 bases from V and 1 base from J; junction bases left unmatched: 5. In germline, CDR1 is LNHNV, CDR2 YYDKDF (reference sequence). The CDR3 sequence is CATSRDPGTSGSYEQYF. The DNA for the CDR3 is TGTGCCACCAGCAGAGATCCCGGGACTAGCGGATCCTACGAGCAGTACTTC.